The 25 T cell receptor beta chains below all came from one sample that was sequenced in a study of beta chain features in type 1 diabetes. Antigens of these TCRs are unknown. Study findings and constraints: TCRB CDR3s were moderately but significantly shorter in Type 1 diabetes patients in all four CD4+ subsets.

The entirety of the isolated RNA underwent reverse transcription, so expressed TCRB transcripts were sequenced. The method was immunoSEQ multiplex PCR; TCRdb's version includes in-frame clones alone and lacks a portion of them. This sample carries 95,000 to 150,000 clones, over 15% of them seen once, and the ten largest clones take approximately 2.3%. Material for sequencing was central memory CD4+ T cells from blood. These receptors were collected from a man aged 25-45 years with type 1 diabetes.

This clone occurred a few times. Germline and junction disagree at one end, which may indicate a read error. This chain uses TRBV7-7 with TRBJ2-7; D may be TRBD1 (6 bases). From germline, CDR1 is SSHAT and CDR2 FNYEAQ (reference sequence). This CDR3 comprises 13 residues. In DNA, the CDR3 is TGTGCTAGCAGTTATGGACAGAGCTACGAGCAGTACTTC. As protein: CASSYGQSYEQYF.

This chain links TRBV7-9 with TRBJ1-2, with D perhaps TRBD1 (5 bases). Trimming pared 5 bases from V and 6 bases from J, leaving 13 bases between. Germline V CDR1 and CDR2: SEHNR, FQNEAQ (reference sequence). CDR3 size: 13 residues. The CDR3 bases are TGTGCCAGCAGCAAACAGGATACGGATGGCTACACCTTC. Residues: CASSKQDTDGYTF.

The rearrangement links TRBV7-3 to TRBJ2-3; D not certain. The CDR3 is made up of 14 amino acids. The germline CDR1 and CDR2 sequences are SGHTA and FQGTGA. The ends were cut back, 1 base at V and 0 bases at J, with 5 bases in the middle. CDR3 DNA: TGTGCCAGCAGCTTAAGCCCGAGCACAGATACGCAGTATTTT. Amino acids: CASSLSPSTDTQYF.

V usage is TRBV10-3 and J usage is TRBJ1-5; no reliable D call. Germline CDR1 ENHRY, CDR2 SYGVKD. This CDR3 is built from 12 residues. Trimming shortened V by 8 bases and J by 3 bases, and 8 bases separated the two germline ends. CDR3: CAIGQPNQPQHF. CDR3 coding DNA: TGTGCCATCGGTCAGCCCAATCAGCCCCAGCATTTT.

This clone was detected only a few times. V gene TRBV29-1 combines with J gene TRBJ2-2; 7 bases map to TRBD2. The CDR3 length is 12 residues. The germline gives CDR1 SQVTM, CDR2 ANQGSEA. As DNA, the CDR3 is TGCGGAGCGGGGTCGAACACCGGGGAGCTGTTTTTT. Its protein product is CGAGSNTGELFF.

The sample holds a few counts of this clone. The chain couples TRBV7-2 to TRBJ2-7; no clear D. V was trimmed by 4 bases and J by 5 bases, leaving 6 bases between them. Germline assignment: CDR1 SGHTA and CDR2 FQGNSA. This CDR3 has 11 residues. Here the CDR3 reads CASSWRDEQYF. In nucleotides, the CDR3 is TGTGCCAGCAGCTGGAGAGACGAGCAGTACTTC.

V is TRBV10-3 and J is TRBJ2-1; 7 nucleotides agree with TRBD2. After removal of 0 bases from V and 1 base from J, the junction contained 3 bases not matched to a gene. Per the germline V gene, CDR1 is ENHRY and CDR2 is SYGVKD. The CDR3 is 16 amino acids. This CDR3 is CAISESTGGSYNEQFF. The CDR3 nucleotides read TGTGCCATCAGTGAGTCGACGGGGGGTTCCTACAATGAGCAGTTCTTC.

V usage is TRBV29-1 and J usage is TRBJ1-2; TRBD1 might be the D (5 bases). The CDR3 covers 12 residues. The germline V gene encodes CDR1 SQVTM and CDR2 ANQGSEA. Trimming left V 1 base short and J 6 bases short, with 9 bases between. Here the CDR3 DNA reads TGCAGCGTTGAAGGGGCAGGGAATGGCTACACCTTC. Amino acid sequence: CSVEGAGNGYTF.

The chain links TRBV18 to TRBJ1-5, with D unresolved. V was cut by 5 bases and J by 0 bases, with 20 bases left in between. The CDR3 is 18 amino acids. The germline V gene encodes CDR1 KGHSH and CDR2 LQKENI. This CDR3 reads CASSTQPPGGDSNQPQHF. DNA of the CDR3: TGTGCCAGCTCAACACAACCACCGGGAGGTGATAGCAATCAGCCCCAGCATTTT. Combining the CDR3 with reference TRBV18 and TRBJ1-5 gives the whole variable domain NAGVMQNPRHLVRRRGQEARLRCSPMKGHSHVYWYRQLPEEGLKFMVYLQKENIIDESGMPKERFSAEFPKEGPSILRIQQVVRGDSAAYFCASSTQPPGGDSNQPQHFGDGTRLSIL.

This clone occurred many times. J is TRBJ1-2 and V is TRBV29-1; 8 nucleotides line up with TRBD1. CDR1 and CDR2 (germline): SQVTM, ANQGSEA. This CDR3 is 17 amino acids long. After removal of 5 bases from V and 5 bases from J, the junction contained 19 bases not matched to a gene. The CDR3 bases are TGCAGCGTTCGAATCGGAATACGACAGGGGAGGCAGTATGGCTACACCTTC. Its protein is CSVRIGIRQGRQYGYTF.

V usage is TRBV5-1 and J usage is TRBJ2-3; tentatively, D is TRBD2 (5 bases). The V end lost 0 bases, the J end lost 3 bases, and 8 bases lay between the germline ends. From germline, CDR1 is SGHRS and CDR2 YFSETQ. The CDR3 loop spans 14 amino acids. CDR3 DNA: TGCGCCAGCAGCTTGGGAGGGTCGACAGATACGCAGTATTTT. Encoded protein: CASSLGGSTDTQYF.

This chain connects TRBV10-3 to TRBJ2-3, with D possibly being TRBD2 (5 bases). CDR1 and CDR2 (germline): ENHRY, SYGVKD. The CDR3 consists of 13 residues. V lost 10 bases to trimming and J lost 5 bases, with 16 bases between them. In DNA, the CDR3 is TGTGCCACCAACGGGTTGGGGAGAGATACGCAGTATTTT. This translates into CATNGLGRDTQYF.

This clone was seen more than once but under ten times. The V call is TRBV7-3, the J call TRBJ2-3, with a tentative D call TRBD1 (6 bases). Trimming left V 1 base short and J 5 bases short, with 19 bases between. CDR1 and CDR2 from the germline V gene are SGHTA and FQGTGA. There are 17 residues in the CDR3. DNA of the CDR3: TGTGCCAGCAGCTTAAGGGGTCCGGGACACGCGGGAGATACGCAGTATTTT. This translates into CASSLRGPGHAGDTQYF.

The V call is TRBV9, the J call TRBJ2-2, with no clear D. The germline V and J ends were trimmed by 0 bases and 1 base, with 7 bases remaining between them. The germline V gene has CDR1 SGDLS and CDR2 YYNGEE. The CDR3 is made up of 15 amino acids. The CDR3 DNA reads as TGTGCCAGCAGCGTAGTCGGGCAGAACACCGGGGAGCTGTTTTTT. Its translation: CASSVVGQNTGELFF.

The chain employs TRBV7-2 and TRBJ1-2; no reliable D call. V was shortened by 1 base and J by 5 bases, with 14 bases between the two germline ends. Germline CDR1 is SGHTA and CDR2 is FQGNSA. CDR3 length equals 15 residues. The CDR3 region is CASSLVYTADYGYTF. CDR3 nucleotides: TGTGCCAGCAGCTTAGTATATACGGCGGATTATGGCTACACCTTC. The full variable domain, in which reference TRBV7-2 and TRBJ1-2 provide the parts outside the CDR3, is GAGVSQSPSNKVTEKGKDVELRCDPISGHTALYWYRQSLGQGLEFLIYFQGNSAPDKSGLPSDRFSAERTGGSVSTLTIQRTQQEDSAVYLCASSLVYTADYGYTFGSGTRLTVV.

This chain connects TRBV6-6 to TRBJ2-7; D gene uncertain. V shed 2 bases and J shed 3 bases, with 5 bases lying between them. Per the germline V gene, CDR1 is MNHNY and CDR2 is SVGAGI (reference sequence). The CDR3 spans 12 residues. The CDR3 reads CASSYGVYEQYF. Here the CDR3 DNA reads TGTGCCAGCAGTTACGGGGTCTACGAGCAGTACTTC.

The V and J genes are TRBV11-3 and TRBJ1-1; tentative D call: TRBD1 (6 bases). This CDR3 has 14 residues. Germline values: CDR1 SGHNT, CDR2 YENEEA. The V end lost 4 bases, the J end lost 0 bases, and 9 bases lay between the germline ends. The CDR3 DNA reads TGTGCCAGCAGCTCCAGGGGTTTGAACACTGAAGCTTTCTTT. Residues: CASSSRGLNTEAFF. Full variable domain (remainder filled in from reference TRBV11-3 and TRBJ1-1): EAGVVQSPRYKIIEKKQPVAFWCNPISGHNTLYWYLQNLGQGPELLIRYENEEAVDDSQLPKDRFSAERLKGVDSTLKIQPAELGDSAVYLCASSSRGLNTEAFFGQGTRLTVV.

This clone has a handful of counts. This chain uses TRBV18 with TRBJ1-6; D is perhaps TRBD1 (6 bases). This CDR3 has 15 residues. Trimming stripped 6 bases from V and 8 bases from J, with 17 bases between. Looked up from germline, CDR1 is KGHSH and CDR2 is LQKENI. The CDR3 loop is CASSLGSGADSPLHF. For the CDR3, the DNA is TGTGCCAGCTCGCTCGGATCGGGGGCGGATTCACCCCTCCACTTT.

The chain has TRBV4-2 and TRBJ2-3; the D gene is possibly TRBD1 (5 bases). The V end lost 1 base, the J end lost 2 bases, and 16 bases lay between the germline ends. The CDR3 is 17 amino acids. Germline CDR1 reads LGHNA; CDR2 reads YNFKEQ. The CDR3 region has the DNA TGTGCCAGCAGCCAAGGCCCACAGGTGAATCCCACAGATACGCAGTATTTT. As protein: CASSQGPQVNPTDTQYF.

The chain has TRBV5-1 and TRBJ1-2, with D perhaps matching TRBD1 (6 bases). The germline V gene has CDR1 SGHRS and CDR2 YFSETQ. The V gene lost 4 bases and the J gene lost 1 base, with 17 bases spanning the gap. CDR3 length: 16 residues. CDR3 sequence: CASSDPTGKFNYGYTF. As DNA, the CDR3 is TGCGCCAGCAGCGATCCCACAGGGAAGTTTAACTATGGCTACACCTTC.

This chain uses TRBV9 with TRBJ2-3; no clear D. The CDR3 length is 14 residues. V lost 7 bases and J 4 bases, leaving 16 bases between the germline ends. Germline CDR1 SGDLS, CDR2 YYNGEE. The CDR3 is CASGNLGFADTQYF. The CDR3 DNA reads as TGTGCCAGCGGGAACTTAGGGTTCGCAGATACGCAGTATTTT.

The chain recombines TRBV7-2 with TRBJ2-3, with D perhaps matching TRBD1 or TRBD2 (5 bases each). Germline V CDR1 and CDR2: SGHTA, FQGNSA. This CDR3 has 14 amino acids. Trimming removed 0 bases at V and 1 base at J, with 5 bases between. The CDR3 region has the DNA TGTGCCAGCAGCTTAGCGGGGGGCACAGATACGCAGTATTTT. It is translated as CASSLAGGTDTQYF.

The DNA for the CDR3 is TGTGCCAGCAGCGTAGGGGCGAGCTCCTACAATGAGCAGTTCTTC. Its protein product is CASSVGASSYNEQFF. The J gene is TRBJ2-1, the V gene TRBV9; D not resolved. Germline CDR1 is SGDLS and CDR2 is YYNGEE. V was clipped by 0 bases and J by 0 bases, with 7 bases between them. The CDR3 is 15 residues long.

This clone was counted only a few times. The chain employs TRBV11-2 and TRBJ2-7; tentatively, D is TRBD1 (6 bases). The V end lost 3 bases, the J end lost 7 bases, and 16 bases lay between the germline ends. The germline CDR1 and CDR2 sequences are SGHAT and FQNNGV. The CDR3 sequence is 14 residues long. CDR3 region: CASSFLRTVSEQYF. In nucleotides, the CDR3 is TGTGCCAGCAGCTTTCTGAGGACAGTGTCTGAGCAGTACTTC.

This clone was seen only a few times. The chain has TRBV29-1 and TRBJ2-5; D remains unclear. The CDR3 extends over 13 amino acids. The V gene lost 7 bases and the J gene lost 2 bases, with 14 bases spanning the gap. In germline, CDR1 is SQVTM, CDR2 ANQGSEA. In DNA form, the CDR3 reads TGCAGCGCCGGTCCGGGTCCTCAAGAGACCCAGTACTTC. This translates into CSAGPGPQETQYF.